A single sample gave rise to the 24 T cell receptor beta chains below, sequenced in a study of cytomegalovirus exposure and HLA in healthy donors. Researchers ran the PCR with 60 Vbeta and 13 Jbeta primers. Profiled with immunoSEQ multiplex PCR; TCRdb holds only in-frame clones, not every one. The sample lists more than 95,000 clones, 60% to 85% occurring once. Sequencing was carried out using PBMCs. The source of these receptors is a man aged 50 or older in good health and CMV-seropositive.

This clone was counted between two and nine times. The chain links TRBV30 to TRBJ1-2; D is unresolved. This CDR3 has 16 residues. V lost 3 bases and J 5 bases, leaving 22 bases between the germline ends. The V gene's germline CDR1 is GTSNPN and CDR2 SVGIG (reference sequence). The CDR3 here is CAWRSPGLQATYGYTF. The CDR3 DNA sequence: TGTGCCTGGAGGTCGCCCGGCCTCCAGGCAACTTATGGCTACACCTTC.

This sequence joins TRBV7-9 and TRBJ1-2; a possible D gene is TRBD1 (6 bases). The length of the CDR3 is 14 residues. Trimming took 1 base from V and 6 from J, leaving 12 bases between them. Germline loops: CDR1 SEHNR, CDR2 FQNEAQ (reference sequence). The CDR3 region is CASSLEQGLNGYTF. The CDR3 coding sequence is TGTGCCAGCAGCTTAGAGCAGGGGCTCAATGGCTACACCTTC.

The V gene is TRBV4-1, the J gene TRBJ2-7; D not certain. Trimming removed 3 bases at V and 4 bases at J, with 7 bases between. Germline CDR1 reads MGHRA; CDR2 reads YSYEKL. This CDR3 spans 12 amino acids. The CDR3 here is CASSQSSYEQYF. The CDR3 DNA reads TGCGCCAGCAGCCAGTCTTCTTACGAGCAGTACTTC.

J is TRBJ2-3 and V is TRBV27; 11 bases line up with TRBD1. Germline assignment: CDR1 MNHEY and CDR2 SMNVEV (reference sequence). V shed 1 base, J shed 1 base, and the junction held 16 bases outside the gene matches. CDR3 length: 21 residues. The CDR3 here is CASSLWEPGQGGPSGTDTQYF. CDR3 nucleotide sequence: TGTGCCAGCAGTTTATGGGAACCGGGACAGGGGGGACCCTCGGGCACAGATACGCAGTATTTT.

This chain connects TRBV29-1 to TRBJ2-7; 7 nucleotides line up with TRBD1. Germline V gene data show CDR1 as SQVTM and CDR2 as ANQGSEA. V trimming: 7 bases; J trimming: 0 bases; junction bases outside the gene matches: 6. The CDR3 is made up of 13 amino acids. CDR3 nucleotides: TGCAGCGCCCGGGGACAGTCCTCCTACGAGCAGTACTTC. Translation gives CSARGQSSYEQYF.

Only a few counts were recorded for this clone. This sequence joins TRBV5-4 and TRBJ1-3; D possibly corresponds to TRBD1 (5 bases). Germline lookup yields CDR1 SGHNT and CDR2 YYREEE (reference sequence). V was shortened by 1 base and J by 8 bases, with 22 bases between the two germline ends. This CDR3 is built from 17 residues. CDR3 DNA sequence: TGTGCCAGCAGCTTGCGACAACAGGACCTGCTCAGTGACACCATATATTTT. It yields the protein CASSLRQQDLLSDTIYF.

In DNA, the CDR3 is TGTGCCTGGAGCCTGGACAGGGGATGGGCTTTCTTT. Translating gives CAWSLDRGWAFF. This rearrangement joins TRBV30 to TRBJ1-1; TRBD1 matches 9 bases. V trimming: 3 bases; J trimming: 11 bases; junction bases outside the gene matches: 7. CDR1 is GTSNPN, CDR2 SVGIG, per germline (reference sequence). The CDR3 consists of 12 residues.

The V gene is TRBV12-5, the J gene TRBJ1-1; possible D gene TRBD1, 6 bases. The length of the CDR3 is 18 residues. Trimming cost V 7 bases and J 4 bases, with 28 bases left between them. Germline V gives CDR1 LGHNT, CDR2 FRNRAP. Here the CDR3 DNA reads TGTGCTAGTGCCTTGGAGTCCCAGAAAGGGGGGGCGGTCACTGAAGCTTTCTTT. It yields the protein CASALESQKGGAVTEAFF.

This clone was detected a few times. V usage is TRBV27 and J usage is TRBJ2-7; 9 nucleotides line up with TRBD1. Germline V gives CDR1 MNHEY, CDR2 SMNVEV (reference sequence). This CDR3 spans 19 amino acids. The J segment lost 3 bases and the V segment lost 4 bases, leaving 19 bases of the junction unmatched. The CDR3 reads CASSYVVLIWDREHYEQYF. In DNA, the CDR3 is TGTGCCAGCAGTTACGTGGTATTGATTTGGGACAGGGAACACTACGAGCAGTACTTC.

This clone counts as medium-sized. The chain couples TRBV2 to TRBJ1-5; D may be TRBD1 (5 bases). The CDR3 runs 13 residues. Germline V gene data show CDR1 as SNHLY and CDR2 as FYNNEI. V was clipped by 6 bases and J by 7 bases, with 13 bases between them. CDR3 DNA sequence: TGTGCCAGCAGGGAGACAGTTGCCCAGCCCCAGCATTTT. This gives the protein CASRETVAQPQHF.

This chain connects TRBV2 to TRBJ2-3, with 12 positions matching TRBD2. V lost 5 bases to trimming and J lost 3 bases; unmatched junction nucleotides: 3. Per germline, CDR1 SNHLY and CDR2 FYNNEI. The CDR3 spans 15 residues. CDR3: CASSSGTSGTDTQYF. CDR3 coding DNA: TGTGCCAGCAGTTCCGGGACTAGCGGGACAGATACGCAGTATTTT.

The chain has TRBV5-4 and TRBJ2-1, with 9 bases lining up with TRBD2. Losses at the gene ends were 4 bases for V and 10 bases for J; bases not matched to a gene: 9. The CDR3 extends over 14 amino acids. Germline V gene sequence: CDR1 SGHNT, CDR2 YYREEE (reference sequence). For the CDR3, the DNA is TGTGCCAGCAGCGGGTTAGCGGGAGACGGCGAGCAGTTCTTC. Protein sequence: CASSGLAGDGEQFF.

This clone was picked up a small number of times. V usage is TRBV27 and J usage is TRBJ1-1, with a possible D match to TRBD1 (6 bases). The CDR3 length is 14 residues. Deletions cut 4 bases from V and 0 bases from J, with 9 bases between. The V gene's germline CDR1 is MNHEY and CDR2 SMNVEV (reference sequence). CDR3 bases: TGTGCCAGCAGTTCCAGGGGAATGAACACTGAAGCTTTCTTT. Translating it yields CASSSRGMNTEAFF.

Worth noting for this clone: One end of the junction fails to match germline, which may point to a read error. The CDR3 sequence is CASSSTPSLRGGQETQYF. The CDR3 nucleotides read TGTGCTAGCAGTTCCACCCCTTCGCTCCGGGGGGGCCAAGAGACCCAGTACTTC. The chain uses TRBV7-7 and TRBJ2-5; 8 bases are shared with TRBD2. The CDR3 is 18 residues long. CDR1 and CDR2 (germline): SSHAT, FNYEAQ (reference sequence). Drawing the rest from reference TRBV7-7 and TRBJ2-5, the complete variable domain is GAGVSQSPRYKVTKRGQDVTLRCDPISSHATLYWYQQALGQGPEFLTYFNYEAQPDKSGLPSDRFSAERPEGSISTLTIQRTEQRDSAMYRCASSSTPSLRGGQETQYFGPGTRLLVL.

The count of this clone is one. The rearrangement uses TRBV5-4 and TRBJ1-6; D gene unclear. There are 15 residues in the CDR3. The V gene's germline CDR1 is SGHNT and CDR2 YYREEE (reference sequence). V was clipped by 1 base and J by 3 bases, with 8 bases between them. CDR3 protein: CASSLSRDYNSPLHF. The CDR3 DNA is TGTGCCAGCAGCTTGTCTCGAGACTATAATTCACCCCTCCACTTT. Variable domain in full (rest from reference TRBV5-4 and TRBJ1-6): ETGVTQSPTHLIKTRGQQVTLRCSSQSGHNTVSWYQQALGQGPQFIFQYYREEENGRGNFPPRFSGLQFPNYSSELNVNALELDDSALYLCASSLSRDYNSPLHFGNGTRLTVT.

V usage is TRBV4-2 and J usage is TRBJ2-7, with 7 bases lining up with TRBD1. The CDR3 is 13 residues long. Germline values: CDR1 LGHNA, CDR2 YNFKEQ. The trim removed 3 bases at V and 6 bases at J, leaving 5 bases unmatched. The CDR3 is CASSQQTGTEQYF. CDR3 DNA sequence: TGTGCCAGCAGCCAGCAGACAGGGACCGAGCAGTACTTC.

This clone showed up just a few times. This sequence joins TRBV7-2 and TRBJ1-6, with D possibly matching TRBD1 (5 bases). Germline V lookup: CDR1 SGHTA, CDR2 FQGNSA. The germline V and J ends were trimmed by 2 bases and 8 bases, with 13 bases remaining between them. The CDR3 length is 15 residues. The CDR3 DNA reads TGTGCCAGCAGCTTATATCGGGGGGTCTATTCACCCCTCCACTTT. Its protein is CASSLYRGVYSPLHF.

The V gene is TRBV28, the J gene TRBJ1-2; 9 bases line up with TRBD1. The germline gives CDR1 MDHEN, CDR2 SYDVKM. There are 14 residues in the CDR3. After removal of 5 bases from V and 8 bases from J, the junction contained 9 bases not matched to a gene. The CDR3 coding sequence is TGTGCCAGCAGTCGCGAACAGGGGGCGCGGGGCTACACCTTC. Protein: CASSREQGARGYTF.

The CDR3 region has the DNA TGTGCCAGCAGTCAACAGGGAACCCCCGACGAGCAGTACTTC. Its translation is CASSQQGTPDEQYF. This rearrangement joins TRBV27 to TRBJ2-7; maybe TRBD1 (6 bases). Trimming shortened V by 5 bases and J by 5 bases, and 16 bases separated the two germline ends. Germline loops: CDR1 MNHEY, CDR2 SMNVEV (reference sequence). This CDR3 is built from 14 residues.

The chain uses TRBV2 and TRBJ2-1; TRBD2 is a possible D gene (6 bases). Trimming stripped 8 bases from V and 0 bases from J, with 11 bases between. The CDR3 length is 14 residues. In germline, CDR1 is SNHLY, CDR2 FYNNEI. CDR3 protein: CASQVGGSYNEQFF. In DNA, the CDR3 is TGTGCCAGCCAGGTGGGGGGCTCCTACAATGAGCAGTTCTTC.

J is TRBJ1-2 and V is TRBV28, with D unresolved. Trimming removed 4 bases from V and 9 bases from J, with 15 bases in between. Per the germline V gene, CDR1 is MDHEN and CDR2 is SYDVKM. The CDR3 extends over 13 amino acids. In DNA, the CDR3 is TGTGCCAGCAGTTGGTACAGTGTAGACAGCTACACCTTC. Protein product: CASSWYSVDSYTF.

This clone was recorded a few times. The chain couples TRBV7-2 to TRBJ2-7, with 10 bases lining up with TRBD1. J lost 0 bases, V lost 5 bases, and 4 bases had no gene match. The germline gives CDR1 SGHTA, CDR2 FQGNSA. The CDR3 is 15 residues long. CDR3: CASSPGQGLSYEQYF. The CDR3 DNA sequence: TGTGCCAGCAGCCCGGGACAGGGGCTCTCCTACGAGCAGTACTTC.

The chain recombines TRBV7-8 with TRBJ1-5; no clear D. CDR1 is SGHVS and CDR2 is FQNEAQ in the germline V gene. The CDR3 has 14 residues. V gave up 0 bases and J gave up 4 bases, with 7 bases separating them. The DNA for the CDR3 is TGTGCCAGCAGCTTAGCTAGTAAGAATCAGCCCCAGCATTTT. Translating gives CASSLASKNQPQHF.

This clone is a singleton in its sample. The chain is built from TRBV5-5 and TRBJ2-4; no clear D. Germline V gene data show CDR1 as SGHKS and CDR2 as YYEKEE (reference sequence). The V end was cut by 1 base, the J end by 4 bases, with 6 bases between. The CDR3 is 13 residues long. DNA for the CDR3: TGTGCCAGCAGCTTGTGGCAGAAAAACATTCAGTACTTC. It codes for CASSLWQKNIQYF.